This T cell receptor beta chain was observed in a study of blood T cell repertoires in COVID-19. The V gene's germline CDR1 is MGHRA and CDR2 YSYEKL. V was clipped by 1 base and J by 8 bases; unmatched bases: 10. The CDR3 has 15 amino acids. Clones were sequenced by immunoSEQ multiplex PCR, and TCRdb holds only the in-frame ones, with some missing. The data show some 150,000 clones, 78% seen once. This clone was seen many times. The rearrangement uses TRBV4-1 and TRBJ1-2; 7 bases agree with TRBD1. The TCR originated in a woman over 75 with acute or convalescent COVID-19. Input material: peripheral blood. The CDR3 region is CASSQAPGTEAGYTF. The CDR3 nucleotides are TGCGCCAGCAGCCAAGCCCCTGGGACAGAAGCAGGCTACACCTTC.